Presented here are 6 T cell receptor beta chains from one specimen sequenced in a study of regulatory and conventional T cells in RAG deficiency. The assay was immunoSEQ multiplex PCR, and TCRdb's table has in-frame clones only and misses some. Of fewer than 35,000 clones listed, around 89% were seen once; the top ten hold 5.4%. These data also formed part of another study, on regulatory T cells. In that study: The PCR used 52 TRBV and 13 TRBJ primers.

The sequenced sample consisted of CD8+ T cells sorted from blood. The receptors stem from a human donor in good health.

The CDR3 DNA reads TGTGCCAGCAGCTTAGCAGCGGGAGACGTCTACGAGCAGTACTTC. It yields the protein CASSLAAGDVYEQYF. This chain uses TRBV7-6 with TRBJ2-7, with 8 bases lining up with TRBD2. The CDR3 is 15 residues long. CDR1 and CDR2 from the germline V gene are SGHVS and FNYEAQ. The V segment lost 0 bases and the J segment 3 bases; nucleotides outside the gene matches: 4. The whole variable domain, remainder taken from reference TRBV7-6 and TRBJ2-7, is GAGVSQSPRYKVTKRGQDVALRCDPISGHVSLYWYRQALGQGPEFLTYFNYEAQQDKSGLPNDRFSAERPEGSISTLTIQRTEQRDSAMYRCASSLAAGDVYEQYFGPGTRLTVT.

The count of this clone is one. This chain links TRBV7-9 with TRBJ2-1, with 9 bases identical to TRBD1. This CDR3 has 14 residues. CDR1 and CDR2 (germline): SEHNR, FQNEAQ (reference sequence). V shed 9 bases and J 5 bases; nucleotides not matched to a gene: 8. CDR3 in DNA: TGTGCCAGTTCGACATGGACAGGGGACAATGAGCAGTTCTTC. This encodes CASSTWTGDNEQFF.

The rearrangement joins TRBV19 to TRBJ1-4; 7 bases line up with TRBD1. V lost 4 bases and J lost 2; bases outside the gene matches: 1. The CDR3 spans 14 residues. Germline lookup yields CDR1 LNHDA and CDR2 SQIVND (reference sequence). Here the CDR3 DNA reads TGTGCCAGTAGTAAGACAGGGACTAATGAAAAACTGTTTTTT. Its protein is CASSKTGTNEKLFF.

The DNA for the CDR3 is TGTGCCAGCAGTTCCGGGACAGGGGCTTTTCAGCCCCAGCATTTT. It yields the protein CASSSGTGAFQPQHF. This chain uses TRBV6-1 with TRBJ1-5; TRBD1 agrees at 10 bases. Germline values: CDR1 MNHNS, CDR2 SASEGT. The CDR3 runs 15 residues. J was trimmed by 6 bases and V by 5 bases; bases with no gene match: 7.

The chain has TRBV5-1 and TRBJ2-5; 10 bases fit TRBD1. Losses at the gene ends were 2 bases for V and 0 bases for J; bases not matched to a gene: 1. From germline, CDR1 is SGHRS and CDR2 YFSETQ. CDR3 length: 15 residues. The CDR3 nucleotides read TGCGCCAGCAGCTTCGGGACAGGGGACCAAGAGACCCAGTACTTC. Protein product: CASSFGTGDQETQYF.

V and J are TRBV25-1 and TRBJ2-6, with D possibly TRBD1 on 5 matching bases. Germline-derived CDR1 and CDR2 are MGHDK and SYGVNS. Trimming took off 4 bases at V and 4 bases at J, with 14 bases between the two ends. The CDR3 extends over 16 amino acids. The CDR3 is CASSGTRGTGANVLTF. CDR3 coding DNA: TGTGCCAGCAGTGGTACAAGGGGAACCGGGGCCAACGTCCTGACTTTC.